This T cell receptor (beta chain) stems from a study of blood T cell repertoires in COVID-19. Study-wide context: T cells, B-cell-depleted T cells, or PBMCs provided the cDNA or gDNA that served as material.

Source study methods: From reference gene primer amplification, estimates of nucleated cell counts were derived. Data came from immunoSEQ multiplex PCR; TCRdb stores just in-frame clones and leaves some out. Clonal size and the V and J genes are those of that table, whereas D and trimming came from the DNA. The sample includes roughly 200,000 clones, 89% seen only once; the top ten take approximately 2.5%. Sequences were obtained from PBMCs or T cells enriched from blood (not recorded which). The receptor comes from a woman in her forties with acute COVID-19.

This chain's CDR3 is CASSLWGRGDSNQPQHF. CDR3 coding DNA: TGTGCCAGCAGTTTATGGGGGAGGGGCGATAGCAATCAGCCCCAGCATTTT. This sequence joins TRBV28 and TRBJ1-5, with D perhaps TRBD1 (5 bases). The CDR3 extends over 17 amino acids. Germline CDR1 and CDR2: MDHEN and SYDVKM. Trimming cost V 0 bases and J 0 bases, with 12 bases left between them.